This section outlines one TCR beta chain sequence together with its context. Data came from immunoSEQ multiplex PCR; TCRdb stores just in-frame clones and leaves some out. The sample contains some 200,000 clones, 80% to 90% of which appear only once. These data come from a study of blood T cell repertoires in COVID-19. At the level of the study: Samples taken during acute and convalescent COVID-19 were collected in the United States, Italy and Spain.

Germline V gene sequence: CDR1 LGHDT, CDR2 YNNKEL (reference sequence). Trimming took off 0 bases at V and 5 bases at J, with 9 bases between the two ends. This CDR3 has 14 residues. The chain carries TRBV3-1 (or the pseudogene TRBV3-2) and TRBJ2-3; no firm D call. Sequencing was performed on PBMCs or T cells enriched from blood (not recorded which). The receptor comes from a young woman in a cohort exposed to, infected with or recovered from COVID-19 (not recorded which). The CDR3 sequence: CASSQEPGGDTQYF. The CDR3 coding sequence is TGTGCCAGCAGCCAAGAACCCGGCGGAGATACGCAGTATTTT.